The 12 T cell receptor beta chains reported below all come from one sample, sequenced in a study of CD8+CD57+ T cells in acquired aplastic anemia. Investigators profiled TCR beta VDJ and CDR3 from genomic DNA template. TCRdb re-analysed the reads in MiXCR, keeping a single row per CDR3 protein. The data contain approximately 250,000 distinct CDR3 sequences, around 82% of them seen just once; the ten biggest clones take up 40% to 55%. Selection for sequencing was limited to patients who had shown CD8+CD57+ cell expansion by flow cytometry. The material sequenced was sorted CD4+, CD8+, or CD8+CD57+ T cells (not recorded which) from PBMCs. The origin of the receptors is a human donor with aplastic anemia.

As to this clonotype: In this CDR3 the conserved last residue, phenylalanine or tryptophan, is missing, so a read error is likely. It is unclear where the CDR3 begins or ends on the DNA, so no DNA is shown, and the CDR3 is as TCRdb lists it. V is TRBV10-3 and J is TRBJ2-1; the table names TRBD1, a call not compared with the DNA. Germline CDR1 is ENHRY and CDR2 is SYGVKD. The CDR3 is 16 amino acids long, termini counted. CDR3: CAISQGDLNNQPQQFG.

A note on this clonotype: The junction does not match germline at one end; this may be a read error. The J gene is TRBJ1-5, the V gene TRBV15, with unresolved D. CDR3 length: 14 residues. Germline V gives CDR1 LNHNV, CDR2 YYDKDF (reference sequence). This CDR3 is CASSESYIDQAQHF. In DNA form, the CDR3 reads TGTGCCAGCAGCGAGTCGTATATAGACCAGGCCCAGCATTTT.

As regards this clonotype: An end of the junction does not agree with germline; a read error may underlie this. The genes are TRBV7-9 and TRBJ2-3; D perhaps matches TRBD2 (5 bases). The CDR3 loop spans 14 amino acids. CDR1 is SEHNR and CDR2 is FQNEAQ in the germline V gene (reference sequence). DNA for the CDR3: TGTGCCAGCAGCTTAGCACCCGGGGAGCATACTCATGGATTT. Residues: CASSLAPGEHTHGF.

The chain employs TRBV7-2 and TRBJ1-1, with a weak D call TRBD1 (5 bases). Trimming removed 8 bases at V and 0 bases at J, with 10 bases between. The CDR3 is 13 residues long. Germline values: CDR1 SGHTA, CDR2 FQGNSA. The CDR3 loop is CASAEGMNTEAFF. The CDR3 DNA sequence: TGTGCCAGCGCAGAGGGGATGAACACTGAAGCTTTCTTT. The full variable domain, with the rest looked up from reference TRBV7-2 and TRBJ1-1, is GAGVSQSPSNKVTEKGKDVELRCDPISGHTALYWYRQSLGQGLEFLIYFQGNSAPDKSGLPSDRFSAERTGGSVSTLTIQRTQQEDSAVYLCASAEGMNTEAFFGQGTRLTVV.

About this clonotype: One junction end does not reproduce the germline sequence, and a read error may be involved. The chain employs TRBV19 and TRBJ2-3, with 10 bases aligning to TRBD2. Germline CDR1 is LNHDA and CDR2 is SQIVND (reference sequence). There are 14 residues in the CDR3. For the CDR3, the DNA is TGTGCCAGCAGTATAGCGGGAGGTCCCGATAGGAAGTATTTT. This codes for CASSIAGGPDRKYF.

Of note for this clonotype: An end of the junction differs from the germline gene, which may be a read error. The chain combines TRBV7-3 with TRBJ2-3, with 8 bases identical to TRBD2. The CDR3 totals 14 residues. Germline CDR1 is SGHTA and CDR2 is FQGTGA. The DNA for the CDR3 is TGTGCCAGCAGCTTAACGAAGCGGGGGTATAACCATGAGTTT. Amino acid sequence: CASSLTKRGYNHEF.

Only a few counts were recorded for this clonotype. The chain recombines TRBV7-3 with TRBJ1-6; D is ambiguous. The V gene lost 6 bases and the J gene lost 13 bases, with 16 bases spanning the gap. The germline CDR1 and CDR2 sequences are SGHTA and FQGTGA. This CDR3 is built from 13 residues. This chain's CDR3 is CASSEVPPPPLHF. CDR3 coding DNA: TGTGCCAGCAGTGAAGTTCCACCGCCCCCCCTCCACTTT.

This clonotype was recorded once. This chain uses TRBV29-1 with TRBJ2-7, with 7 bases matching TRBD1. The CDR3 contains 13 residues. CDR1 is SQVTM and CDR2 is ANQGSEA in the germline V gene. V shed 0 bases, J shed 10 bases, and the junction held 9 bases outside the gene matches. CDR3 protein: CSVEDPVTGHQYF. The CDR3 nucleotides read TGCAGCGTTGAAGATCCCGTGACAGGGCACCAGTACTTC.

The chain recombines TRBV7-2 with TRBJ1-1, with D uncertain. Deletions cut 7 bases from V and 7 bases from J, with 22 bases between. CDR3 length: 15 residues. Germline CDR1 SGHTA, CDR2 FQGNSA. CDR3 protein: CASTPDLTGIREAFF. The CDR3 DNA reads TGTGCCAGCACCCCGGACCTGACGGGTATCCGTGAAGCTTTCTTT.

Turning to this clonotype: The junction and the germline gene differ at one end; a read error may be behind it. V usage is TRBV7-2 and J usage is TRBJ2-3; no definite D call. This CDR3 is 14 amino acids long. Germline values: CDR1 SGHTA, CDR2 FQGNSA. CDR3 region: CASSLAVSPDTQAF. The DNA of the CDR3 is TGTGCCAGCAGCTTAGCGGTGAGTCCCGATACGCAGGCTTTT.

This clonotype was seen a handful of times. In this CDR3 the conserved last residue, phenylalanine or tryptophan, is missing, so a read error is likely. No DNA is shown, since the ends of the CDR3 on it are uncertain; the CDR3 is the one TCRdb lists. V is TRBV7-2 and J is TRBJ2-3; the D call TRBD2 from the table was never checked on the DNA. Counting both end residues, the CDR3 totals 13 amino acids. Germline CDR1 and CDR2: SGHTA and FQGNSA. This chain's CDR3 is CASGFHPAGTALS.

The sample holds a few counts of this clonotype. This rearrangement joins TRBV5-6 to TRBJ2-5, with a weak D call TRBD2 (5 bases). V was pared by 3 bases and J by 4 bases, with 16 bases between. Per the germline V gene, CDR1 is SGHDT and CDR2 is YYEEEE. The CDR3 is made up of 15 amino acids. As DNA, the CDR3 is TGTGCCAGCAGCTCTGAGAGGGCTTGGGGAGAGACCCAGTACTTC. Translation gives CASSSERAWGETQYF.